Below, 25 T cell receptor beta chains from the same sample are listed, as sequenced in a study of blood T cell repertoires in COVID-19. Data came from immunoSEQ multiplex PCR; TCRdb stores just in-frame clones and leaves some out. The sample has about 200,000 clones, more than 80% seen once. Specimen: peripheral blood. These receptors came from an elderly woman with acute or convalescent COVID-19.

The chain joins TRBV20-1 to TRBJ2-2; 11 bases line up with TRBD2. CDR3 size: 16 residues. The V and J ends lost 3 bases and 4 bases, in that order; junction bases with no gene match: 7. The germline V gene has CDR1 DFQATT and CDR2 SNEGSKA (reference sequence). The CDR3 protein is CSASPSGGPTTGELFF. The CDR3 coding sequence is TGCAGTGCTAGTCCTAGCGGGGGGCCGACCACCGGGGAGCTGTTTTTT.

The chain recombines TRBV27 with TRBJ1-6; D gene ambiguous. Trimming took off 1 base at V and 7 bases at J, with 11 bases between the two ends. CDR3 length: 15 residues. CDR1 and CDR2 from the germline V gene are MNHEY and SMNVEV (reference sequence). CDR3 region: CASSLFGGGNSPLHF. The CDR3 bases are TGTGCCAGCAGTTTATTCGGCGGAGGAAATTCACCCCTCCACTTT.

This clone was counted a single time. The CDR3 nucleotides are TGTGCCAGCTCACCAACTACCAGGGAAGAGACCCAGTACTTC. Translation: CASSPTTREETQYF. This chain connects TRBV18 to TRBJ2-5, with D perhaps matching TRBD1 (5 bases). V was pared by 2 bases and J by 3 bases, with 10 bases between. Per the germline V gene, CDR1 is KGHSH and CDR2 is LQKENI. The CDR3 sequence is 14 residues long.

This chain connects TRBV9 to TRBJ2-7; 8 positions match TRBD2. V lost 0 bases and J lost 4; bases outside the gene matches: 6. This CDR3 is built from 15 residues. Germline loops: CDR1 SGDLS, CDR2 YYNGEE. The CDR3 sequence: CASSVAAGGGYEQYF. In DNA form, the CDR3 reads TGTGCCAGCAGCGTAGCGGCGGGAGGAGGGTACGAGCAGTACTTC.

V gene TRBV5-6 combines with J gene TRBJ2-7, with 9 bases aligning to TRBD1. CDR3 length equals 14 residues. Germline trimming cut 4 bases from V and 4 bases from J; bases unmatched to any gene: 6. CDR1 and CDR2 from the germline V gene are SGHDT and YYEEEE. The CDR3 coding sequence is TGTGCCAGCAGCCGGACAGGGGCGGTGTACGAGCAGTACTTC. It codes for CASSRTGAVYEQYF.

This clone was found a few times. The CDR3 DNA follows: TGTGCCAGCAGAGGACAGGGACATTACGAGCAGTACTTC. Translation: CASRGQGHYEQYF. J is TRBJ2-7 and V is TRBV27; TRBD1 aligns across 8 bases. The J segment lost 4 bases and the V segment lost 6 bases, leaving 5 bases of the junction unmatched. CDR3 length: 13 amino acids. Germline lookup yields CDR1 MNHEY and CDR2 SMNVEV (reference sequence).

This sequence joins TRBV19 and TRBJ1-1; 8 bases are shared with TRBD1. Germline trimming cut 3 bases from V and 3 bases from J; bases unmatched to any gene: 3. The CDR3 loop spans 14 amino acids. From germline, CDR1 is LNHDA and CDR2 SQIVND (reference sequence). In DNA form, the CDR3 reads TGTGCCAGTAGTATCAGGGGGCAGGACACTGAAGCTTTCTTT. Amino acid sequence: CASSIRGQDTEAFF.

The V call is TRBV27, the J call TRBJ1-5; 7 bases are shared with TRBD1. The V segment lost 6 bases and the J segment 2 bases; nucleotides outside the gene matches: 4. This CDR3 is built from 14 residues. Germline V lookup: CDR1 MNHEY, CDR2 SMNVEV (reference sequence). The CDR3 spells CASSSQGGNQPQHF. The DNA of the CDR3 is TGTGCCAGCAGCTCCCAGGGGGGCAATCAGCCCCAGCATTTT.

The genes are TRBV28 and TRBJ2-7, with 9 bases aligning to TRBD2. The CDR3 covers 15 residues. V was clipped by 5 bases and J by 2 bases; unmatched bases: 7. Germline V gene data show CDR1 as MDHEN and CDR2 as SYDVKM. CDR3 sequence: CASSIPTSGTYEQYF. The CDR3 DNA reads as TGTGCCAGCAGTATACCGACTAGCGGTACCTACGAGCAGTACTTC.

This chain connects TRBV5-8 to TRBJ1-1; 7 bases line up with TRBD1. The CDR3 is 15 amino acids. Germline CDR1 SGHTS, CDR2 YDEGEE. V was pared by 0 bases and J by 4 bases, with 6 bases of the junction left unmatched. CDR3 in DNA: TGTGCCAGCAGCTTGGGACAGGGAGCCGGCACTGAAGCTTTCTTT. Its protein product is CASSLGQGAGTEAFF.

This clone was observed a handful of times. V usage is TRBV5-1 and J usage is TRBJ1-2, with a weak D call TRBD1 (6 bases). Germline-derived CDR1 and CDR2 are SGHRS and YFSETQ. V was trimmed by 4 bases and J by 1 base, leaving 17 bases between them. The CDR3 spans 16 residues. CDR3 sequence: CASSPFQGQNNYGYTF. The DNA for the CDR3 is TGCGCCAGCAGCCCATTCCAAGGACAGAATAACTATGGCTACACCTTC.

Comments on this clone: This specimen includes other DNA sequences encoding the same CDR3. The rearrangement uses TRBV5-1 and TRBJ2-5; 11 bases are shared with TRBD2. The germline V gene has CDR1 SGHRS and CDR2 YFSETQ. CDR3 length: 16 residues. The J segment lost 1 base and the V segment lost 4 bases, leaving 6 bases of the junction unmatched. CDR3 bases: TGCGCCAGCAGCAAGGGGACTAGCGGACTCCAAGAGACCCAGTACTTC. Translating it yields CASSKGTSGLQETQYF.

The chain has TRBV3-1 (or the pseudogene TRBV3-2) and TRBJ1-2; 8 nucleotides align to TRBD1. The CDR3 is 15 residues long. CDR1 is LGHDT and CDR2 is YNNKEL in the germline V gene (reference sequence). V shed 4 bases and J 4 bases; nucleotides not matched to a gene: 8. CDR3: CASSRETGEGYGYTF. The CDR3 nucleotides read TGTGCCAGCAGCCGAGAGACAGGGGAGGGCTATGGCTACACCTTC.

V gene TRBV6-5 combines with J gene TRBJ2-3; 8 bases map to TRBD2. CDR1 and CDR2 from the germline V gene are MNHEY and SVGAGI. The CDR3 is made up of 15 amino acids. V shed 6 bases, J shed 3 bases, and the junction held 8 bases outside the gene matches. CDR3 sequence: CASSRAGEITDTQYF. In DNA form, the CDR3 reads TGTGCCAGCAGCCGAGCGGGAGAGATAACAGATACGCAGTATTTT.

V gene TRBV7-3 combines with J gene TRBJ2-3, with 9 nucleotides matching TRBD1. Germline V gene lookup returns CDR1 SGHTA and CDR2 FQGTGA. The CDR3 consists of 15 residues. The V gene end was trimmed by 5 bases and the J gene end by 1 base; junction bases not matched to a gene: 4. The CDR3: CASSTGQGGTDTQYF. The CDR3 bases are TGTGCCAGCAGCACGGGACAGGGAGGCACAGATACGCAGTATTTT.

J is TRBJ1-2 and V is TRBV27, with D possibly being TRBD1 (5 bases). The CDR3 length is 14 residues. V lost 0 bases, J lost 2 bases, and 7 bases lay in between. Germline V gene sequence: CDR1 MNHEY, CDR2 SMNVEV (reference sequence). CDR3: CASSLSPGNYGYTF. The DNA for the CDR3 is TGTGCCAGCAGTTTATCCCCAGGGAACTATGGCTACACCTTC.

V and J are TRBV29-1 and TRBJ1-2, with D perhaps matching TRBD1 (5 bases). With 0 bases removed from V and 8 bases from J, the gap between germline ends came to 10 bases. This CDR3 comprises 12 residues. Per germline, CDR1 SQVTM and CDR2 ANQGSEA. CDR3 loop: CSVEDGAVGYTF. Here the CDR3 DNA reads TGCAGCGTTGAAGATGGGGCGGTCGGCTACACCTTC.

For this clone: In the same sample, other DNA sequences code for this CDR3. The rearrangement uses TRBV11-3 and TRBJ1-5, with TRBD1 as a possible D gene (5 bases). This CDR3 spans 13 amino acids. Germline-derived CDR1 and CDR2 are SGHNT and YENEEA. The ends were cut back, 1 base at V and 5 bases at J, with 6 bases in the middle. The CDR3 DNA reads as TGTGCCAGCAGCTTAGGGGGCGATCAGCCCCAGCATTTT. It codes for CASSLGGDQPQHF.

The genes are TRBV2 and TRBJ1-2; D may be TRBD1 (5 bases). Between the trimmed V and J ends, which lost 8 bases and 8 bases, there was a span of 12 bases. CDR3 size: 11 residues. Per germline, CDR1 SNHLY and CDR2 FYNNEI. The CDR3 here is CASGNTGGYTF. In DNA, the CDR3 is TGTGCCAGCGGCAACACAGGAGGCTACACCTTC.

This clone occurred a few times. The chain uses TRBV9 and TRBJ1-4; D may be TRBD1 (5 bases). The CDR3 is 14 amino acids. From germline, CDR1 is SGDLS and CDR2 YYNGEE. With 3 bases removed from V and 3 bases from J, the gap between germline ends came to 9 bases. CDR3 protein: CASSARGSNEKLFF. The CDR3 DNA sequence: TGTGCCAGCAGCGCTAGGGGATCTAATGAAAAACTGTTTTTT. Full variable domain (missing parts from reference TRBV9 and TRBJ1-4): DSGVTQTPKHLITATGQRVTLRCSPRSGDLSVYWYQQSLDQGLQFLIQYYNGEERAKGNILERFSAQQFPDLHSELNLSSLELGDSALYFCASSARGSNEKLFFGSGTQLSVL.

The chain carries TRBV9 and TRBJ2-3; TRBD2 aligns across 16 bases. V shed 0 bases, J shed 3 bases, and the junction held 10 bases outside the gene matches. CDR1 is SGDLS, CDR2 YYNGEE, per germline. This CDR3 region has 20 residues. The CDR3 DNA sequence: TGTGCCAGCAGCGTAGGAGCGGGACTAGCGGGGGGGCCTAGGACAGATACGCAGTATTTT. This codes for CASSVGAGLAGGPRTDTQYF.

The chain carries TRBV27 and TRBJ2-7; TRBD2 agrees at 8 bases. V gave up 5 bases and J gave up 1 base; unmatched junction bases: 7. The length of the CDR3 is 15 residues. Germline CDR1 and CDR2: MNHEY and SMNVEV (reference sequence). The CDR3 here is CASSRAGLVSYEQYF. The CDR3 DNA sequence: TGTGCCAGCAGTCGAGCGGGACTAGTGTCCTACGAGCAGTACTTC.

This clone appeared a single time. The V and J genes are TRBV12-5 and TRBJ2-1; a possible D gene is TRBD2 (5 bases). The CDR3 contains 14 residues. V was clipped by 5 bases and J by 7 bases, with 15 bases between them. The germline V gene encodes CDR1 LGHNT and CDR2 FRNRAP. The CDR3 protein is CASGNPPGGNEQFF. The CDR3, as DNA: TGTGCTAGTGGTAACCCTCCGGGCGGGAATGAGCAGTTCTTC. Looking up the rest from reference TRBV12-5 and TRBJ2-1 gives the full variable domain: DARVTQTPRHKVTEMGQEVTMRCQPILGHNTVFWYRQTMMQGLELLAYFRNRAPLDDSGMPKDRFSAEMPDATLATLKIQPSEPRDSAVYFCASGNPPGGNEQFFGPGTRLTVL.

The CDR3 protein is CASSWGFGGGTTDTQYF. As DNA, the CDR3 is TGTGCCAGCAGCTGGGGATTCGGTGGGGGGACCACAGATACGCAGTATTTT. The rearrangement links TRBV7-9 to TRBJ2-3; perhaps TRBD2 as D (6 bases). The germline gives CDR1 SEHNR, CDR2 FQNEAQ (reference sequence). The V end was cut by 4 bases, the J end by 2 bases, with 19 bases between. CDR3 length: 17 residues.

This clone was seen at least ten times. The chain has TRBV5-4 and TRBJ2-1; 10 bases line up with TRBD2. V dropped 2 bases and J dropped 6; count of bases not matched to a gene: 14. The CDR3 is 18 residues long. Germline values: CDR1 SGHNT, CDR2 YYREEE (reference sequence). CDR3 loop: CASSFPGREAGGGNEQFF. The CDR3 coding sequence is TGTGCCAGCAGCTTCCCGGGACGGGAAGCGGGAGGGGGCAATGAGCAGTTCTTC.